The clone carrying this T cell receptor beta chain has just a few counts. The data originate from a study of response to subunit inactivated influenza vaccine. In TCRdb, the RT-PCR reads were re-called with MiXCR into one record per CDR3 protein. The profile covers about 570,000 distinct CDR3 sequences, with around 10% appearing a single time and approximately 11% taken by the ten largest. These data are also associated with another study on T cells expressing NK-cell markers. That paper states: 5'RACE template switching with UMIs produced the TCR beta cDNA. Whether expanded NKG2C-expressing T cell clones recognize HCMV is unknown.

The starting material was PBMCs from blood, obtained on the day of vaccination. This TCR came from a man aged 45-65 years who received an inactivated influenza vaccine.

The CDR3 DNA sequence: TGTGCCAGCAGCTCTGCACACGAAAAACTGTTTTTT. This codes for CASSSAHEKLFF. The chain uses TRBV6-6 and TRBJ1-4; D gene ambiguous. The CDR3 totals 12 residues. Germline V gene lookup returns CDR1 MNHNY and CDR2 SVGAGI (reference sequence). Deletions cut 6 bases from V and 8 bases from J, with 10 bases between.